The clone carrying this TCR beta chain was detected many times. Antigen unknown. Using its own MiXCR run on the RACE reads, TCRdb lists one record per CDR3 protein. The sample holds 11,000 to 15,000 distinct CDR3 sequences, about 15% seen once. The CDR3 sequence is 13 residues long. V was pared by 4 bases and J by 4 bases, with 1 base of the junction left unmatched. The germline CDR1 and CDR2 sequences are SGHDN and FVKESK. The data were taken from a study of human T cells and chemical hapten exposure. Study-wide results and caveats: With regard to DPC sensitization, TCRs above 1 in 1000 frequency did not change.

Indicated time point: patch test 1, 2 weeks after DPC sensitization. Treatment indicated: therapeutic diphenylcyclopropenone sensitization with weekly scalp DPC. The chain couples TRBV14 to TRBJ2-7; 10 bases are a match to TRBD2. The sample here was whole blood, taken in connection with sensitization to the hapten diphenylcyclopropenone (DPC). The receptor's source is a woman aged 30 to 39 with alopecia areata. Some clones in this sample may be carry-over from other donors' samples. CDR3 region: CASSLAGGYEQYV. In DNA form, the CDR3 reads TGTGCCAGCAGCCTAGCGGGAGGTTACGAGCAGTACGTC.